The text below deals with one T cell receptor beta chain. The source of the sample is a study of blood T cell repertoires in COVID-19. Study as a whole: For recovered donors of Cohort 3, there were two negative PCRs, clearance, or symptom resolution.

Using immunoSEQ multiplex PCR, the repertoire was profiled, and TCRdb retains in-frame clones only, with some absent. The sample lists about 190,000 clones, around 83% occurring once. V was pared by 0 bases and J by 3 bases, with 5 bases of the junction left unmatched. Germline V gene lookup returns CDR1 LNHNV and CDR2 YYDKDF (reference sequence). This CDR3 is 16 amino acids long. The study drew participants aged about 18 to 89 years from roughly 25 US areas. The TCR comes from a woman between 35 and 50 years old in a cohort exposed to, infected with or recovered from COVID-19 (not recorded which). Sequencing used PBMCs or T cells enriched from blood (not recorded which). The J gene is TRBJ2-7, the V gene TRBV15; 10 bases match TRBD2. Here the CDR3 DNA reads TGTGCCACCAGCAGAGAGCTAGCGGGAGAATTCTACGAGCAGTACTTC. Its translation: CATSRELAGEFYEQYF.